This TCR beta chain was captured in a study of cytomegalovirus exposure and HLA in healthy donors. General observations from the study: Sequences of the TCR beta chain were said to predict the HLA-A and HLA-B alleles of most subjects accurately. TCR beta chain V- and J-gene trimming was linked, in a later analysis, to a missense variant in DCLRE1C. Diagnosis of cytomegalovirus status made by the classifier reportedly showed high specificity and sensitivity. Sequencing likely caused a cluster of highly shared sequence variants.

The primer mix had 60 Vbeta and 13 Jbeta primers. Assay used: immunoSEQ multiplex PCR; TCRdb lists only in-frame clones, some missing. This table holds 150,000 to 170,000 clones, about 75% found once. Note on this clone: No antigen is known for it.

Trimming pared 5 bases from V and 6 bases from J, leaving 23 bases between. Germline CDR1 LGHNA, CDR2 YNFKEQ. The CDR3 has 16 amino acids. The chain uses TRBV4-2 and TRBJ2-7; maybe TRBD2 (5 bases). Input material: PBMCs. The TCR sequence derives from a man aged 18 to 35 in good health and CMV-seronegative. The CDR3 protein is CASSRLLRDHSSEQYF. The CDR3 nucleotides are TGTGCCAGCAGCAGACTTCTGAGGGATCATTCCAGCGAGCAGTACTTC.